This note documents a single T cell receptor beta chain sequence. The antigen remains unidentified. Every donor gave 8 to 10 milliliters of peripheral blood. Using a J-beta primer mix together with a sample-barcoded 5' primer, a second PCR was run for roughly 6 to 12 cycles. TCRdb independently ran MiXCR on the 5' RACE reads; one entry per CDR3 protein. Here the sample spans roughly 680,000 distinct CDR3 sequences, approximately 50% being singletons. This entry belongs to a study of blood T cells in healthy people across ages. On the study more broadly: Template switching captured about one barcoded beta molecule per two T cells. Findings and caveats of the study: Age showed a roughly linear inverse relationship with TCR beta diversity per million T cells.

CDR3 length equals 17 residues. The V end was cut by 0 bases, the J end by 0 bases, with 15 bases between. CDR1 is LNHNV and CDR2 is YYDKDF in the germline V gene (reference sequence). The receptor was isolated from a woman aged 55-75 years in good health. This rearrangement joins TRBV15 to TRBJ2-7; maybe TRBD1 (5 bases). Sequencing input: blood. This CDR3 reads CATSRDLWGLSSYEQYF. CDR3 sequence (DNA): TGTGCCACCAGCAGAGATCTTTGGGGCTTAAGCTCCTACGAGCAGTACTTC.